Detailed here is one T cell receptor (beta chain). After removal of 6 bases from V and 4 bases from J, the junction contained 5 bases not matched to a gene. CDR1 is LNHDA, CDR2 SQIVND, per germline (reference sequence). The CDR3 runs to 14 residues. Assay: immunoSEQ multiplex PCR; the TCRdb copy retains only in-frame clones and omits some. The sample comprises some 50,000 clones, about 77% of which are singletons, and 15% to 20% rests with the top ten. The sample is drawn from a study of blood T cell repertoires in COVID-19. Looking at the study overall: Sources were T cells, B-cell-depleted T cells, or PBMCs; the material itself was cDNA or gDNA.

The genes are TRBV19 and TRBJ2-1; TRBD2 matches at 8 bases. The sequenced sample was peripheral blood. The origin of this receptor is a human donor with active or convalescent COVID-19. The donor label of this sample is uncertain. CDR3 sequence (DNA): TGTGCCAGTAGCGGACTAGCAGAATACAATGAGCAGTTCTTC. Protein product: CASSGLAEYNEQFF.